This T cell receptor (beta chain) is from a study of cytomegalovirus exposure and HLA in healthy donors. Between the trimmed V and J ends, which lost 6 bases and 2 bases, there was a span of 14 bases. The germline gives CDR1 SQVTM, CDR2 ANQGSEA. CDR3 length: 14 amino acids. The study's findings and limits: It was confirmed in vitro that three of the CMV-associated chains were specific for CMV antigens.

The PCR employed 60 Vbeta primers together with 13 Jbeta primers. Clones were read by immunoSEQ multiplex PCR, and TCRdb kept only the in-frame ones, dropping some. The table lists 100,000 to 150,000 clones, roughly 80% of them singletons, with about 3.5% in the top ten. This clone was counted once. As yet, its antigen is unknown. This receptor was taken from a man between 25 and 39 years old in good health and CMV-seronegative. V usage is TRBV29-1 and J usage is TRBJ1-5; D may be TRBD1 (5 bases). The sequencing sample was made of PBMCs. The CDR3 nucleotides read TGCAGCGTCCGCCAGGGTACGGGCAATCAGCCCCAGCATTTT. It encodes CSVRQGTGNQPQHF.